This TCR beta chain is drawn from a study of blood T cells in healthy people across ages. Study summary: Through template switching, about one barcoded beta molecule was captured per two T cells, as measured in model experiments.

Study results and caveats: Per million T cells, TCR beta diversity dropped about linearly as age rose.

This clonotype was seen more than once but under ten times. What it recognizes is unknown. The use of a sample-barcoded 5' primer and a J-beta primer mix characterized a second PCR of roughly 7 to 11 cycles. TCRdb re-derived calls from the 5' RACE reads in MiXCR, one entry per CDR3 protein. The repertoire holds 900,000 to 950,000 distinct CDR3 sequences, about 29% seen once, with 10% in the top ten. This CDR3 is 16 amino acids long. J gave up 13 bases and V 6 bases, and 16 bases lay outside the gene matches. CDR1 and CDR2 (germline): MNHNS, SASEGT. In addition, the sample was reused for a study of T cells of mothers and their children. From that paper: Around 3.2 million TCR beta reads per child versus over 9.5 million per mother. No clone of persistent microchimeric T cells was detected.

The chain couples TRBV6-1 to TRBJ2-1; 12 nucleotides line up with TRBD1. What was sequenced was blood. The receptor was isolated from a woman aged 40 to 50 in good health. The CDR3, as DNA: TGTGCCAGCAGGGCACCGGGACAGGGGGCGGGGAGAGCTCAGTTCTTC. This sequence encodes CASRAPGQGAGRAQFF.